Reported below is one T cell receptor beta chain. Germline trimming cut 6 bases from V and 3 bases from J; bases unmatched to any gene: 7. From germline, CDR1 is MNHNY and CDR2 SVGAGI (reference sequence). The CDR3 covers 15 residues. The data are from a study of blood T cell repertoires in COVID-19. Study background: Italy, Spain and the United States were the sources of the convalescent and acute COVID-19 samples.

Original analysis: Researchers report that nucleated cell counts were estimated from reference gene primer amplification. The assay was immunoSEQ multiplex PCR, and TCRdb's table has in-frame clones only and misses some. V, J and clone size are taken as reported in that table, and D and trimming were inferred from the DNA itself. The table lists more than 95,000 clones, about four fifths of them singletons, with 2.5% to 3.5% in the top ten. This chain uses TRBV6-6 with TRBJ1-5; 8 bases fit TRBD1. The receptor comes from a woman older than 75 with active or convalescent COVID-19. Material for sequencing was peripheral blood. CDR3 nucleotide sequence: TGTGCCAGCAGCTACGGGACAGGAGACAATCAGCCCCAGCATTTT. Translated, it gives CASSYGTGDNQPQHF.